Listed below are T cell receptor beta chains from one sample, sequenced in a study of blood T cell repertoires in COVID-19. Clones were sequenced by immunoSEQ multiplex PCR, and TCRdb holds only the in-frame ones, with some missing. The repertoire has fewer than 65,000 clones, more than 80% of them found once; the top ten carry less than 6.5%. The specimen sequenced was peripheral blood. These TCRs come from a man in his 60s with acute or convalescent COVID-19. The CDR3 runs from the conserved cysteine through the conserved F or W. A D gene is named only where the DNA matches it firmly. Size values are once, few and many counts, or a class for expanded clones, and some rows have none.

J gene | CDR3 length | clone size | V gene | D gene | CDR3 protein | CDR3 DNA
TRBJ1-1 | 13 | NA | TRBV10-3 | TRBD1 | CAIRGQGTTEAFF | TGTGCCATCAGGGGACAGGGGACCACTGAAGCTTTCTTT
TRBJ1-1 | 15 | NA | TRBV18 | NA | CASSPIEGRDTEAFF | TGTGCCAGCTCACCGATCGAGGGTCGAGACACTGAAGCTTTCTTT
TRBJ2-3 | 14 | once | TRBV7-8 | TRBD1 | CASSLGGQPDTQYF | TGTGCCAGCAGCTTAGGGGGACAGCCAGATACGCAGTATTTT
TRBJ1-6 | 12 | NA | TRBV4-1 | NA | CASSQASSPLHF | TGCGCCAGCAGCCAAGCAAGCTCACCCCTCCACTTT
TRBJ1-2 | 12 | NA | TRBV28 | NA | CASSLRGYGYTF | TGTGCCAGCAGCCTGCGGGGCTATGGCTACACCTTC
TRBJ2-1 | 15 | NA | TRBV5-1 | TRBD2 | CASSPGLAGHNEQFF | TGCGCCAGCAGCCCCGGACTAGCGGGCCACAATGAGCAGTTCTTC
TRBJ1-1 | 13 | NA | TRBV18 | NA | CASSPGGKTEAFF | TGTGCCAGCTCACCAGGGGGCAAAACTGAAGCTTTCTTT
TRBJ1-6 | 14 | NA | TRBV5-4 | TRBD1 | CASSLQGASLTLHF | TGTGCCAGCAGCTTACAGGGGGCTAGTTTGACCCTCCACTTT
TRBJ2-1 | 13 | NA | TRBV6-5 | NA | CASSSLTRGEQFF | TGTGCCAGCAGTTCCCTCACTCGCGGTGAGCAGTTCTTC
TRBJ2-2 | 15 | NA | TRBV15 | TRBD1 | CATSRTTGSTGELFF | TGTGCCACCAGCAGGACGACAGGGAGCACCGGGGAGCTGTTTTTT
TRBJ2-2 | 15 | NA | TRBV4-1 | TRBD2 | CASSQLTSDTGELFF | TGCGCCAGCAGCCAGCTCACTAGCGACACCGGGGAGCTGTTTTTT
TRBJ2-2 | 17 | NA | TRBV25-1 | TRBD1 | CASHADWTGSNTGELFF | TGTGCCAGCCATGCCGACTGGACAGGGTCGAACACCGGGGAGCTGTTTTTT
TRBJ2-1 | 15 | once | TRBV4-1 | TRBD2 | CASSQAGLAGVSQFF | TGCGCCAGCAGCCAAGCGGGACTAGCGGGAGTGAGTCAGTTCTTC
TRBJ1-2 | 15 | NA | TRBV25-1 | NA | CASSELGVTDYGYTF | TGTGCCAGCAGTGAGTTAGGGGTGACTGACTATGGCTACACCTTC
TRBJ1-5 | 15 | NA | TRBV7-8 | NA | CASSLEGLSNQPQHF | TGTGCCAGCAGCTTAGAGGGGCTTAGCAATCAGCCCCAGCATTTT
TRBJ2-5 | 14 | once | TRBV9 | NA | CASSVGSGSAVPYF | NA
TRBJ2-1 | 14 | once | TRBV9 | NA | CASSVGRGTDEQFF | TGTGCCAGCAGCGTAGGGCGGGGCACGGACGAGCAGTTCTTC
TRBJ1-3 | 13 | NA | TRBV29-1 | NA | CSVGLSSGNTIYF | TGCAGCGTTGGTTTGAGCTCTGGAAACACCATATATTTT
TRBJ2-6 | 15 | NA | TRBV6-5 | TRBD2 | CAIRTAGAGANVLTF | TGTGCCATACGCACAGCGGGAGCTGGGGCCAACGTCCTGACTTTC
TRBJ2-1 | 18 | NA | TRBV18 | NA | CASSSRGLAASSYNEQFF | TGTGCCAGCTCAAGCCGGGGGCTAGCGGCCTCATCCTACAATGAGCAGTTCTTC
TRBJ2-3 | 16 | NA | TRBV7-9 | TRBD2 | CASSFALAGLADTQYF | TGTGCCAGCAGCTTTGCCTTAGCGGGACTCGCAGATACGCAGTATTTT
TRBJ1-5 | 15 | NA | TRBV19 | TRBD1 | CASSDPGQGYQPQHF | TGTGCCAGTAGTGACCCCGGACAGGGTTATCAGCCCCAGCATTTT
TRBJ2-7 | 15 | NA | TRBV28 | TRBD1 | CATEGGTGGSYEQYF | TGTGCCACCGAGGGCGGGACAGGGGGCTCCTACGAGCAGTACTTC
TRBJ1-5 | 14 | few | TRBV2 | TRBD1 | CASSGQGMGQPQHF | TGTGCCAGCAGTGGACAGGGGATGGGTCAGCCCCAGCATTTT
TRBJ2-3 | 18 | few | TRBV6-2/TRBV6-3 | TRBD2 | CASSYGGLAGGPSDTQYF | TGTGCCAGCAGTTACGGAGGTCTAGCGGGAGGGCCATCCGATACGCAGTATTTT
TRBJ2-7 | 18 | NA | TRBV5-4 | TRBD2 | CARSSGGGVSFSRRTQYF | TGTGCCCGCAGCTCGGGGGGGGGTGTTTCTTTTAGTCGCAGAACGCAGTACTTC
TRBJ1-2 | 13 | NA | TRBV30 | TRBD1 | CAWMGDRDYGYTF | TGTGCCTGGATGGGGGACAGGGACTATGGCTACACCTTC
TRBJ2-7 | 21 | NA | TRBV4-2 | TRBD2 | CASSPELRTSGRGGGSYEQYF | TGTGCCAGCAGCCCAGAATTGAGGACTAGCGGGAGAGGGGGCGGCTCCTACGAGCAGTACTTC
TRBJ2-7 | 14 | NA | TRBV6-5 | NA | CVSSYSEGAGEQYF | TGTGTCAGCAGTTACTCGGAGGGGGCCGGCGAGCAGTACTTC
TRBJ1-5 | 15 | NA | TRBV6-5 | TRBD1 | CASSATGGDNQPQHF | TGTGCCAGCAGCGCTACAGGGGGGGACAATCAGCCCCAGCATTTT
TRBJ1-3 | 15 | few | TRBV18 | TRBD1 | CASSRTGESGNTIYF | TGTGCCAGCTCACGAACAGGGGAATCTGGAAACACCATATATTTT